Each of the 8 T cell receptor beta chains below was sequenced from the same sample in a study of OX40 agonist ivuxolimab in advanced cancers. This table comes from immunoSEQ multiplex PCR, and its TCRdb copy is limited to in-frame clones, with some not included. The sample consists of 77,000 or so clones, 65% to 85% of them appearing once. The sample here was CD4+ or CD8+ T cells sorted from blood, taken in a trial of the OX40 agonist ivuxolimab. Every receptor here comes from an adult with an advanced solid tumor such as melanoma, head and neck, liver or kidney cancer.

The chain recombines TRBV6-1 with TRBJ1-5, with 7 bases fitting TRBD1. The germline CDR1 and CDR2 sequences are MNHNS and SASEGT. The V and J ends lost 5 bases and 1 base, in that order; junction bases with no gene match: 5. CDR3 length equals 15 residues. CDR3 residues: CASSLRQGSNQPQHF. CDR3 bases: TGTGCCAGCAGTCTCAGACAGGGCAGCAATCAGCCCCAGCATTTT.

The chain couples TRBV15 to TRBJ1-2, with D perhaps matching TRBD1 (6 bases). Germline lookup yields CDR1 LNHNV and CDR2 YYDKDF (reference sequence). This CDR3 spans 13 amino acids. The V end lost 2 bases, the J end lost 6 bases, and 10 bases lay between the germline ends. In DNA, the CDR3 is TGTGCCACCAGCAGACGGACAGACAATGGCTACACCTTC. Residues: CATSRRTDNGYTF.

In DNA form, the CDR3 reads TGTGCCACCAGCAGAGATAGGCAGGTCTCCTACGAGCAGTACTTC. Its protein is CATSRDRQVSYEQYF. The gene calls are TRBV15 and TRBJ2-7; D unresolved. Per the germline V gene, CDR1 is LNHNV and CDR2 is YYDKDF (reference sequence). CDR3 length: 15 residues. Trimming pared 0 bases from V and 0 bases from J, leaving 9 bases between.

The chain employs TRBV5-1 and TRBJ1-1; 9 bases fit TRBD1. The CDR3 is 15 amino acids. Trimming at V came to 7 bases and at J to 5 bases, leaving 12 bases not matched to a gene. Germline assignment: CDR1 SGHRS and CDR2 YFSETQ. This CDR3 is CASRDPTGGGTEAFF. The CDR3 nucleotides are TGCGCCAGCCGAGATCCGACAGGGGGAGGTACTGAAGCTTTCTTT.

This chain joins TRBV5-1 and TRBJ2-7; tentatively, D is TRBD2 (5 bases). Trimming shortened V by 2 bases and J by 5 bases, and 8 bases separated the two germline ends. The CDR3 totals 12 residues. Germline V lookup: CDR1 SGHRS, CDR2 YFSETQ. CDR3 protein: CASSLPGNEQYF. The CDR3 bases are TGCGCCAGCAGCTTACCGGGGAACGAGCAGTACTTC.

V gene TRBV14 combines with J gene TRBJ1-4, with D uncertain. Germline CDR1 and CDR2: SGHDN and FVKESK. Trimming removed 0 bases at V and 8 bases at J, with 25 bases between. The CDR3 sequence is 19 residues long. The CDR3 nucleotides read TGTGCCAGCAGCCAAGAGAAAGGGTTAGGCCGAATCTCGAGAGAAAAACTGTTTTTT. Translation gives CASSQEKGLGRISREKLFF.

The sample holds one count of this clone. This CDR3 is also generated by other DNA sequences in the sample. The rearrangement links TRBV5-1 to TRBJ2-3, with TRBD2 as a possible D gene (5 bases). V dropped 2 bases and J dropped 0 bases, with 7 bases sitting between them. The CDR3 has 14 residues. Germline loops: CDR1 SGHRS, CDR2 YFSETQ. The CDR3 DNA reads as TGCGCCAGCAGCTTTGGACTTAGCACAGATACGCAGTATTTT. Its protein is CASSFGLSTDTQYF.

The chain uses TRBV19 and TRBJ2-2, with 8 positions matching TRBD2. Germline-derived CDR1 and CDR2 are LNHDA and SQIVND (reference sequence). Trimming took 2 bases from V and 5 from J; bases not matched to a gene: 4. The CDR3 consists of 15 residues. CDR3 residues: CASSITSGWTGELFF. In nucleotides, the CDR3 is TGTGCCAGTAGTATAACTAGCGGTTGGACCGGGGAGCTGTTTTTT.